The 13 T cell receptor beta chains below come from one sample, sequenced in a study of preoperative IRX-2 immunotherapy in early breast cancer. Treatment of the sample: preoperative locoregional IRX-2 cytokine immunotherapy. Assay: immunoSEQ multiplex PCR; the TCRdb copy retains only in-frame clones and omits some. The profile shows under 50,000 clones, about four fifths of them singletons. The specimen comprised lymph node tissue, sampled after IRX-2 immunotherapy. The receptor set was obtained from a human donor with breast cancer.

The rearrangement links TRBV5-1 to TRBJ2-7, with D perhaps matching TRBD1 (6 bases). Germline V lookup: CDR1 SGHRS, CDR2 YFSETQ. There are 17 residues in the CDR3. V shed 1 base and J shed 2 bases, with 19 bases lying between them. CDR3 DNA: TGCGCCAGCAGCTTGTCTCAGACCGGGACACTTACCTACGAGCAGTACTTC. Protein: CASSLSQTGTLTYEQYF.

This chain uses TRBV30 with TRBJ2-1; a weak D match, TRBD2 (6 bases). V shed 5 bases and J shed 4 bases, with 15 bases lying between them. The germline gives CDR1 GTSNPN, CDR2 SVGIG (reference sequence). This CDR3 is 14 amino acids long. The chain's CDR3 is CAWGRGAGYNEQFF. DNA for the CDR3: TGTGCCTGGGGAAGGGGCGCGGGGTACAATGAGCAGTTCTTC.

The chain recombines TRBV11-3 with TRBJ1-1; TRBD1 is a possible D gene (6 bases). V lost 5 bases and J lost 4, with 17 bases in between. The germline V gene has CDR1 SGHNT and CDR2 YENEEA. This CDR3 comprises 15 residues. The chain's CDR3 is CASSTPSGAGTEAFF. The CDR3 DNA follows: TGTGCCAGCAGCACACCGTCGGGGGCAGGCACTGAAGCTTTCTTT.

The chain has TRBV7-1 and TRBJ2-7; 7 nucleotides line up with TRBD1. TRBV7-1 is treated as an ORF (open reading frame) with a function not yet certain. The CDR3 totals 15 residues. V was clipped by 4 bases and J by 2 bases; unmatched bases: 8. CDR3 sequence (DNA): TGTGCCAGCAGCTTGGCCGACAGGGCACCCTACGAGCAGTACTTC. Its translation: CASSLADRAPYEQYF.

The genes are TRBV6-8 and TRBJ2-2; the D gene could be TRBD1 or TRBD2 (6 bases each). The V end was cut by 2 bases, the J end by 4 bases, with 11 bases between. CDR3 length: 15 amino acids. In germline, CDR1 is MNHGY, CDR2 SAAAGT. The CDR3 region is CASSYTRGGTGELFF. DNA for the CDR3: TGTGCCAGCAGTTACACCAGGGGAGGCACCGGGGAGCTGTTTTTT.

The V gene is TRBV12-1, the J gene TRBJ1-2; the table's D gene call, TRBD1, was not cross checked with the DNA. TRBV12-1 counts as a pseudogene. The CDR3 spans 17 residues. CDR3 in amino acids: CASSLTTGAITSYGYTF. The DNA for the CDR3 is TGTGCCAGCAGTTTAACGACAGGGGCGATAACTAGTTATGGCTACACCTTC.

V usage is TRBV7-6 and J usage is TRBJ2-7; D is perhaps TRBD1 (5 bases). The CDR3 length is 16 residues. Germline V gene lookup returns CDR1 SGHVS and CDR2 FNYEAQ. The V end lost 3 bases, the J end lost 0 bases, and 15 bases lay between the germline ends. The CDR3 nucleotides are TGTGCCAGCAGCTTTGCACAACAGGCTTACTCCTACGAGCAGTACTTC. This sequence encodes CASSFAQQAYSYEQYF.

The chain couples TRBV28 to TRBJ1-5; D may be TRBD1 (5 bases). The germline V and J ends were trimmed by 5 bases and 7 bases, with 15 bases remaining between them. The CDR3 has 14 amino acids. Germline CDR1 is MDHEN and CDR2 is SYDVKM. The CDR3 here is CASSVAGRGQPQHF. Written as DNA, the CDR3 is TGTGCCAGCAGTGTAGCAGGGCGTGGGCAGCCCCAGCATTTT.

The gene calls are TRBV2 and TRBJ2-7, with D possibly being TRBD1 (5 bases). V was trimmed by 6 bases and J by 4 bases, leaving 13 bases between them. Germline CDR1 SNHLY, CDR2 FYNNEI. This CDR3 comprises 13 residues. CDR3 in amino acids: CASSTNAGYEQYF. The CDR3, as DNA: TGTGCCAGCAGCACAAATGCAGGGTACGAGCAGTACTTC.

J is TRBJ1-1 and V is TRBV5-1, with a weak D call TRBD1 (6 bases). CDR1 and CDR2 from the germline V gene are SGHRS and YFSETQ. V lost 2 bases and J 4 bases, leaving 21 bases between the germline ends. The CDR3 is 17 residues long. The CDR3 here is CASSLAGARFGTTEAFF. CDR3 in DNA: TGCGCCAGCAGCTTAGCAGGGGCTAGATTCGGTACCACTGAAGCTTTCTTT.

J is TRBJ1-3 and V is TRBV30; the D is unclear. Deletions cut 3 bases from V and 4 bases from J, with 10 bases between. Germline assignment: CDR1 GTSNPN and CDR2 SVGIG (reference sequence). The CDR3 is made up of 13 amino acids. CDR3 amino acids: CAWRGIQGNTIYF. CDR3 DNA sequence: TGTGCCTGGAGGGGGATCCAAGGAAACACCATATATTTT.

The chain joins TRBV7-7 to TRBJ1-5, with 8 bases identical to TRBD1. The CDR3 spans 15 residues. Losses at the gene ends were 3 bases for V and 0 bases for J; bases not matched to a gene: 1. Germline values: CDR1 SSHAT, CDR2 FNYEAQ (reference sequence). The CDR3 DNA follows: TGTGCCAGCAGCTTGACAGGGGATAGCAATCAGCCCCAGCATTTT. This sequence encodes CASSLTGDSNQPQHF.

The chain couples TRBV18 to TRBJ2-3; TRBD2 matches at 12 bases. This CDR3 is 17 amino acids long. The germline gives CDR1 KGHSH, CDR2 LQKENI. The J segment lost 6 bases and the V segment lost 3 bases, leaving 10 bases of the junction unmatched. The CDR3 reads CASSPVRLAGGRDTQYF. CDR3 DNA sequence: TGTGCCAGCTCACCGGTGAGGCTAGCGGGGGGGCGCGATACGCAGTATTTT.